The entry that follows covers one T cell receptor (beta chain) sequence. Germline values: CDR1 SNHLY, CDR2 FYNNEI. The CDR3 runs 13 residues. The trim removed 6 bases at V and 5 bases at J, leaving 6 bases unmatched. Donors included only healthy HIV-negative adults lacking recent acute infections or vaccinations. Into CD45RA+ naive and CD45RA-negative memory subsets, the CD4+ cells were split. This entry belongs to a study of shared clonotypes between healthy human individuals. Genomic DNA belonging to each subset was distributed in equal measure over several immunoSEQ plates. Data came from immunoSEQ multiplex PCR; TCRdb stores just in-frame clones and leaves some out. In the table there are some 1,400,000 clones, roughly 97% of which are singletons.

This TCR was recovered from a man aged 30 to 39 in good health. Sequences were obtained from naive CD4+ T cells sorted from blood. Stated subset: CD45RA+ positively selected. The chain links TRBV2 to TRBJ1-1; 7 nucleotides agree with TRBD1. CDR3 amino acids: CASRASGGTEAFF. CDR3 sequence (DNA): TGTGCCAGCAGGGCCTCAGGGGGTACTGAAGCTTTCTTT.